This TCR beta chain was documented in a study of blood T cells in healthy people across ages. This clonotype appeared a few times. Its specificity is not known. No fewer than 7 million PBMCs went into each sample. The CDR3 consists of 15 residues. Trimming removed 8 bases from V and 2 bases from J; junction bases left unmatched: 9. Germline CDR1 and CDR2: LNHDA and SQIVND (reference sequence). A second PCR, run for about 6 to 11 cycles, used a sample-barcoded 5' primer plus a J-beta primer mix. Each cDNA molecule, via a template-switch adaptor with 12 random nucleotides, was tagged. MiXCR, run by TCRdb on the 5' RACE reads, gives a single entry per CDR3 protein. Counted here are around 800,000 distinct CDR3 sequences, about 62% occurring once; the ten biggest clones make up around 30%. General study points: Comparison with aged donors showed that long-lived donors had more naive CD4+ cells and higher diversity. With age, beta diversity per million T cells declined roughly linearly, significantly by 40.

The receptor was isolated from a man younger than 40 in good health. Sequencing input: blood. V usage is TRBV19 and J usage is TRBJ2-1; 7 bases align to TRBD2. This CDR3 is CASALAAPTYNEQFF. In DNA form, the CDR3 reads TGTGCCAGTGCTCTAGCGGCCCCCACCTACAATGAGCAGTTCTTC.